A single sample is the source of the 32 T cell receptor beta chains below, sequenced in a study of CD8 T cells in Susac syndrome. Random hexamers were used to reverse transcribe an amount of 0.5 to 1 ug RNA. TCRdb passed the immunoSEQ multiplex PCR reads through MiXCR, listing each CDR3 protein once. Here the sample spans 150,000 to 200,000 distinct CDR3 sequences, around 94% being singletons. Sequencing was performed on CD4+ T cells from PBMCs. The origin of the receptors is a human donor in good health.

The chain joins TRBV7-2 to TRBJ2-7; D remains unclear. Germline V CDR1 and CDR2: SGHTA, FQGNSA. Trimming removed 4 bases at V and 3 bases at J, with 4 bases between. CDR3 size: 11 residues. In DNA form, the CDR3 reads TGTGCCAGCAGCTCTGTCTACGAGCAGTACTTC. Encoded protein: CASSSVYEQYF.

V and J are TRBV30 and TRBJ2-1, with unresolved D. Germline V gives CDR1 GTSNPN, CDR2 SVGIG (reference sequence). V lost 1 base and J lost 5, with 6 bases in between. The CDR3 length is 12 residues. This CDR3 is CAWSAPDNEQFF. The CDR3 nucleotides read TGTGCCTGGAGTGCCCCGGACAATGAGCAGTTCTTC.

The CDR3 region is CASSSGGGYTQYF. CDR3 DNA sequence: TGTGCCAGCAGCTCCGGGGGGGGTTATACGCAGTATTTT. The rearrangement links TRBV14 to TRBJ2-3; 8 bases line up with TRBD2. CDR1 is SGHDN and CDR2 is FVKESK in the germline V gene. The CDR3 totals 13 residues. J was trimmed by 7 bases and V by 5 bases; bases with no gene match: 5. Full variable domain (rest looked up from reference TRBV14 and TRBJ2-3): EAGVTQFPSHSVIEKGQTVTLRCDPISGHDNLYWYRRVMGKEIKFLLHFVKESKQDESGMPNNRFLAERTGGTYSTLKVQPAELEDSGVYFCASSSGGGYTQYFGPGTRLTVL.

This clonotype was seen just once. J is TRBJ1-1 and V is TRBV12-3 or TRBV12-4; TRBD1 matches at 7 bases. The J segment lost 6 bases and the V segment lost 3 bases, leaving 7 bases of the junction unmatched. This CDR3 comprises 14 residues. CDR3 protein: CASSLGRGGAEAFF. The CDR3 coding sequence is TGTGCCAGCAGTTTGGGCAGGGGGGGAGCTGAAGCTTTCTTT.

This clonotype was seen only once. The chain employs TRBV20-1 and TRBJ1-6; TRBD1 matches 9 bases. The CDR3 is made up of 13 amino acids. Germline lookup yields CDR1 DFQATT and CDR2 SNEGSKA (reference sequence). V shed 6 bases and J 9 bases; nucleotides not matched to a gene: 6. The CDR3 nucleotides are TGCAGTGCCCCGGGACAGGGCAGTTCACCCCTCCACTTT. Translating it yields CSAPGQGSSPLHF.

The chain employs TRBV12-3 or TRBV12-4 and TRBJ2-3; D may match TRBD1 or TRBD2 (5 bases each). Trimming stripped 2 bases from V and 0 bases from J, with 15 bases between. This CDR3 has 17 amino acids. Here the CDR3 DNA reads TGTGCCAGCAGTTTATTTGGGGGACGCCCGAGCACAGATACGCAGTATTTT. Its protein product is CASSLFGGRPSTDTQYF.

The CDR3 loop is CATTGAYTEAFF. CDR3 DNA: TGTGCCACTACAGGTGCTTACACTGAAGCTTTCTTT. The chain couples TRBV19 to TRBJ1-1; TRBD1 might be the D (5 bases). The CDR3 loop spans 12 amino acids. CDR1 is LNHDA and CDR2 is SQIVND in the germline V gene (reference sequence). V shed 10 bases and J shed 3 bases, with 12 bases lying between them.

The J gene is TRBJ2-5, the V gene TRBV6-2 or TRBV6-3; D not certain. The germline V gene encodes CDR1 MNHEY and CDR2 SVGEGT. The CDR3 consists of 13 residues. V lost 6 bases and J lost 1, with 9 bases in between. This CDR3 reads CASRGPSQETQYF. CDR3 DNA sequence: TGTGCCAGCAGAGGACCTAGCCAAGAGACCCAGTACTTC.

The chain links TRBV6-2 or TRBV6-3 to TRBJ2-7; TRBD1 aligns across 8 bases. V shed 6 bases, J shed 7 bases, and the junction held 14 bases outside the gene matches. The germline V gene has CDR1 MNHEY and CDR2 SVGEGT. The CDR3 loop spans 15 amino acids. The CDR3 is CASSHEGQAQGEQYF. DNA for the CDR3: TGTGCCAGCAGCCACGAGGGACAGGCCCAAGGGGAGCAGTACTTC.

This clonotype has a single count. The chain has TRBV6-6 and TRBJ1-2, with 7 bases that match TRBD1. J gave up 4 bases and V 6 bases, and 8 bases lay outside the gene matches. The CDR3 is made up of 14 amino acids. CDR1 and CDR2 (germline): MNHNY, SVGAGI (reference sequence). The CDR3 DNA is TGTGCCAGCAGCCTAAACAGGGGAGCCTATGGCTACACCTTC. It yields the protein CASSLNRGAYGYTF.

CDR3 nucleotides: TGTGCCAGCAGTTACGCCGGCGGGGAGCAGTTCTTC. Residues: CASSYAGGEQFF. V usage is TRBV6-2 or TRBV6-3 and J usage is TRBJ2-1; possible D gene TRBD2, 5 bases. With 2 bases removed from V and 10 bases from J, the gap between germline ends came to 9 bases. Looked up from germline, CDR1 is MNHEY and CDR2 is SVGEGT. The CDR3 totals 12 residues.

This CDR3 is CASSQDQSGTVTTVQYF. The CDR3 region has the DNA TGTGCCAGCAGCCAAGATCAATCCGGGACGGTAACTACAGTGCAGTACTTC. The chain links TRBV3-1 to TRBJ2-7; either TRBD1 or TRBD2 may supply D (5 bases each). Germline CDR1 is LGHDT and CDR2 is YNNKEL (reference sequence). The CDR3 is 17 residues long. V lost 0 bases to trimming and J lost 9 bases, with 24 bases between them.

CDR3 sequence (DNA): TGCGCCAGCAGCCTTCTCCCGGGACACCGTATGAACACTGAAGCTTTCTTT. This encodes CASSLLPGHRMNTEAFF. V gene TRBV4-3 combines with J gene TRBJ1-1; tentatively, D is TRBD1 (6 bases). The V and J ends lost 4 bases and 0 bases respectively, with 18 bases between them. The CDR3 is 17 residues long. Per the germline V gene, CDR1 is LGHNA and CDR2 is YSLEER.

The chain combines TRBV6-2 or TRBV6-3 with TRBJ1-2; 7 bases line up with TRBD1. The trim removed 6 bases at V and 4 bases at J, leaving 8 bases unmatched. This CDR3 region has 14 residues. From germline, CDR1 is MNHEY and CDR2 SVGEGT. The DNA of the CDR3 is TGTGCCAGCAGGACCGCGGGACAGCTCTATGGCTACACCTTC. It encodes CASRTAGQLYGYTF.

This clonotype came up once. The chain uses TRBV7-3 and TRBJ2-7; possibly TRBD1 for D (5 bases). This CDR3 has 13 amino acids. Germline V CDR1 and CDR2: SGHTA, FQGTGA. V was cut by 3 bases and J by 3 bases, with 9 bases left in between. The DNA for the CDR3 is TGTGCCAGCAGCTTGTCAGGGAACTACGAGCAGTACTTC. Protein: CASSLSGNYEQYF.

Note on this clonotype: Its ends do not fully match the called genes, so a read error is possible. The CDR3 sequence is CAWSVWGLNTEVFF. The CDR3 DNA follows: TGTGCCTGGAGTGTGTGGGGGCTGAACACTGAAGTTTTCTTT. The chain recombines TRBV30 with TRBJ1-1, with a possible D match to TRBD1 (6 bases). Looked up from germline, CDR1 is GTSNPN and CDR2 is SVGIG (reference sequence). There are 14 residues in the CDR3.

This chain uses TRBV12-3 or TRBV12-4 with TRBJ2-3; possibly TRBD2 for D (5 bases). This CDR3 has 13 residues. V dropped 7 bases and J dropped 7 bases, with 15 bases sitting between them. The CDR3 protein is CASNTAGYHTQYF. The DNA of the CDR3 is TGTGCCAGCAACACCGCGGGTTACCATACGCAGTATTTT.

The CDR3 DNA reads as TGTGCCAGCAGCCTACAGGGCCCTGGGGGCTACACCTTC. Protein sequence: CASSLQGPGGYTF. The genes are TRBV5-4 and TRBJ1-2, with D tentatively TRBD1 (6 bases). Germline assignment: CDR1 SGHNT and CDR2 YYREEE (reference sequence). The CDR3 extends over 13 amino acids. V lost 4 bases, J lost 8 bases, and 15 bases lay in between.

The chain has TRBV20-1 and TRBJ2-7; 8 nucleotides agree with TRBD1. The CDR3 sequence is 14 residues long. The V gene end was trimmed by 6 bases and the J gene end by 2 bases; junction bases not matched to a gene: 9. Germline V lookup: CDR1 DFQATT, CDR2 SNEGSKA (reference sequence). The CDR3 DNA is TGCAGTGCAAGGACAGGGTTATACACCTACGAGCAGTACTTC. It specifies CSARTGLYTYEQYF.

The chain links TRBV6-1 to TRBJ2-1, with D possibly being TRBD1 or TRBD2 (6 bases each). This CDR3 contains 14 residues. The V end was cut by 0 bases, the J end by 4 bases, with 7 bases between. Germline lookup yields CDR1 MNHNS and CDR2 SASEGT. The CDR3 here is CASSEAGGYNEQFF. CDR3 nucleotides: TGTGCCAGCAGTGAAGCAGGGGGGTACAATGAGCAGTTCTTC.

The V call is TRBV5-1, the J call TRBJ1-6; 8 nucleotides line up with TRBD1. Germline trimming cut 3 bases from V and 8 bases from J; bases unmatched to any gene: 4. Germline CDR1 reads SGHRS; CDR2 reads YFSETQ. This CDR3 has 14 amino acids. The CDR3 region is CASSSDRADSPLHF. As DNA, the CDR3 is TGCGCCAGCAGCTCGGACAGGGCGGATTCACCCCTCCACTTT.

This chain links TRBV30 with TRBJ2-7; D may match TRBD1 or TRBD2 (5 bases each). V lost 2 bases and J 3 bases, leaving 11 bases between the germline ends. This CDR3 spans 13 amino acids. Germline loops: CDR1 GTSNPN, CDR2 SVGIG (reference sequence). CDR3 sequence: CAWSSGRYYEQYF. In DNA form, the CDR3 reads TGTGCCTGGAGTTCGGGACGGTACTACGAGCAGTACTTC.

The chain uses TRBV24-1 and TRBJ2-3; a weak D match, TRBD2 (5 bases). Germline V gene data show CDR1 as KGHDR and CDR2 as SFDVKD. The V end lost 3 bases, the J end lost 1 base, and 13 bases lay between the germline ends. There are 16 residues in the CDR3. In DNA, the CDR3 is TGTGCCACCAGTGATCCTTCTCAGAGGGGCACAGATACGCAGTATTTT. Its translation: CATSDPSQRGTDTQYF.

This chain connects TRBV5-1 to TRBJ2-1, with unresolved D. Trimming took off 4 bases at V and 0 bases at J, with 11 bases between the two ends. CDR1 SGHRS and CDR2 YFSETQ come from the germline V gene. This CDR3 comprises 15 residues. The CDR3 sequence is CASSPSLSSYNEQFF. The DNA for the CDR3 is TGCGCCAGCAGCCCTTCCTTGAGCTCCTACAATGAGCAGTTCTTC.

The chain carries TRBV20-1 and TRBJ1-2; 8 nucleotides agree with TRBD1. Per the germline V gene, CDR1 is DFQATT and CDR2 is SNEGSKA (reference sequence). The ends lost 0 bases at V and 7 bases at J; junction bases unmatched: 7. The CDR3 has 14 amino acids. The CDR3, as DNA: TGCAGTGCTAGAGACCGTGGACAGGGCGGTGGCTACACCTTC. Translation: CSARDRGQGGGYTF.

This chain uses TRBV23-1 with TRBJ1-5; TRBD1 agrees at 8 bases. TRBV23-1 is flagged as an ORF with uncertain function. This CDR3 spans 17 amino acids. V lost 1 base and J lost 3; bases outside the gene matches: 8. The CDR3 bases are TGCGCCAGCAGTCAATGCCATTTGGACAGGGTCAATCAGCCCCAGCATTTT. Its protein product is CASSQCHLDRVNQPQHF.

The chain uses TRBV3-1 and TRBJ2-5; TRBD1 might be the D (6 bases). Germline V lookup: CDR1 LGHDT, CDR2 YNNKEL (reference sequence). The CDR3 consists of 15 residues. The V end was cut by 0 bases, the J end by 4 bases, with 12 bases between. The CDR3, as DNA: TGTGCCAGCAGCCAAGAGGGGGCTAGGGGAGAGACCCAGTACTTC. This gives the protein CASSQEGARGETQYF.

V is TRBV21-1 and J is TRBJ1-2; the table gives TRBD1 as D, unverified against the DNA. TRBV21-1 is a listed pseudogene. This CDR3 spans 16 amino acids. The CDR3 loop is CASSKSLRTGSYGYTF. The CDR3 nucleotides read TGTGCCAGCAGCAAATCGCTAAGGACAGGATCGTATGGCTACACCTTC.

The gene calls are TRBV20-1 and TRBJ1-2, with no clear D. This CDR3 comprises 10 residues. V was cut by 2 bases and J by 6 bases, with 4 bases left in between. The germline gives CDR1 DFQATT, CDR2 SNEGSKA (reference sequence). CDR3 region: CSARRDGYTF. Written as DNA, the CDR3 is TGCAGTGCTAGACGGGATGGCTACACCTTC.

The chain uses TRBV7-2 and TRBJ1-6; 10 bases fit TRBD1. The V gene's germline CDR1 is SGHTA and CDR2 FQGNSA. The CDR3 is 13 residues long. Losses at the gene ends were 7 bases for V and 8 bases for J; bases not matched to a gene: 2. The CDR3 reads CASKGQGHSPLHF. CDR3 DNA sequence: TGTGCCAGCAAGGGACAGGGGCATTCACCCCTCCACTTT.

The CDR3 spells CASTGTGRRNSPLHF. CDR3 coding DNA: TGTGCCAGCACTGGGACAGGGCGACGGAATTCACCCCTCCACTTT. The chain links TRBV2 to TRBJ1-6, with 9 bases lining up with TRBD1. This CDR3 spans 15 amino acids. Germline-derived CDR1 and CDR2 are SNHLY and FYNNEI. V was clipped by 7 bases and J by 7 bases; unmatched bases: 8.

The genes are TRBV19 and TRBJ2-7; the D is unclear. Germline V gives CDR1 LNHDA, CDR2 SQIVND (reference sequence). Trimming took 7 bases from V and 3 from J, leaving 13 bases between them. The CDR3 extends over 13 amino acids. CDR3 loop: CASKGGLGYEQYF. The CDR3 region has the DNA TGTGCCAGTAAGGGCGGTCTTGGCTACGAGCAGTACTTC.